This TCR beta chain was identified during a study of shared clonotypes between healthy human individuals. Study-level points and caveats: Rarefaction analysis demonstrated incomplete sorted-subset sequencing notwithstanding large depth. Generally, estimated richness proved larger in naive subsets than it did in memory subsets.

Negatively enriched CD4+ T cells were divided by CD45RA into naive and memory. Assay: immunoSEQ multiplex PCR; the TCRdb copy retains only in-frame clones and omits some. Here the sample spans nearly 1,000,000 clones, less than 85% being singletons. CDR1 and CDR2 from the germline V gene are MGHDK and SYGVNS. The CDR3 is made up of 16 amino acids. V lost 5 bases to trimming and J lost 5 bases, with 18 bases between them. As to this clone: Its antigen is as yet unknown.

This chain links TRBV25-1 with TRBJ2-2; no reliable D call. This clonotype was sampled from a man aged 18-30 years in good health. The sample consisted of memory CD4+ T cells sorted from blood. This sample's subset: CD45RA-negative fraction. The DNA of the CDR3 is TGTGCCAGCAGTTCCCAAGATGGGGTGCGGACCGGGGAGCTGTTTTTT. Its translation is CASSSQDGVRTGELFF.